This T cell receptor beta chain was identified in a study of T and B cells in COVID-19 patients (dated by TCRdb to the early 2020s). Notes on the research overall: In this study, adaptive immunity was profiled in COVID-19 patients who either had active infection or had recovered, using TRB and IGH repertoire sequencing of peripheral blood. The recovered cohort included over 15 patients who contributed 20 samples, and most of those patients had mild to moderate COVID-19 that was managed on an outpatient basis. Patients in the recovered cohort had a median age of approximately 33 years, compared with 67 years for patients in the active-infection cohort. Critical illness requiring mechanical ventilation or ECMO was present in about 65% of the 20 patients in the active-infection cohort. Of the approximately 21 patients in the active-infection cohort, some 17 had comorbidities associated with unfavorable COVID-19 outcome. Over 8 million TCR sequences were analysed in a TCR and BCR sequence repository that covered around 40 patients and 65 to 85 time points. Two patients were included in both the recovered and active cohorts because samples were available from active disease and after recovery. An age-matched reference group of about 40 healthy donors negative for COVID-19 antibodies was used as the comparison for repertoire analyses. As many as 9 follow-up blood samples were collected from each patient, and in some individuals these samples spanned different disease stages.

Based on its abundance in the sample, this clonotype is medium-sized (0.01 to 0.1%). This receptor's antigen is unknown. No quality values exist for individual bases; no much larger clone is one base distant. The study at large found these results: The cohort was considered too small to assess HLA contributions to COVID-19 susceptibility or severity. Few blood samples were available from mildly ill patients while symptoms were present or from severe cases at early time points. The recovered cohort had roughly 2,300 exclusive TCR clusters, including over 30 low-pGen clusters. TRBV/TRBJ gene usage was reported as strongly skewed in patients with COVID-19. It was stated that prospective validation of the reported TCR clusters was required before the clusters could be put to clinical use. In active COVID-19, TRB repertoires were highly clonal, while at recovery, diversity and richness increased above the levels seen in healthy donors. Specific T cell subsets (CD4+/Treg/CD8+) and sorted SARS-CoV-2-responsive or tetramer+ T cells had not yet been sequenced, and these experiments were ongoing.

The data were produced on an Illumina MiSeq. Multiplex PCR with BIOMED2 TRB-A/B primer pools was used to amplify the TRB rearrangements. Illumina-compatible adapters and 7-nucleotide sample barcodes were attached to the amplicons in two consecutive PCRs. Phusion HS II polymerase was used for all library PCRs. The amplicons were purified from gel with the NucleoSpin Gel and PCR Clean-up kit, measured on Qubit, and then pooled at roughly 3.7 nM. Before Illumina next-generation sequencing, the quality of the amplicon pool was assessed on an Agilent 2100 Bioanalyzer. In the paper's pipeline: TRB rearrangements were annotated with MiXCR 3.0.8 using the default MiXCR reference library. Sequences with fewer than 2 reads and non-productive reads were filtered out, and every unique CDR3 nucleotide sequence was treated as a single clone. Clonality, diversity, richness and V-J gene usage were computed in R 3.5.1. GLIPH2 was used to cluster TCRs based on CDR3 similarity, and OLGA was used to calculate the generation probabilities. GLIPH2 clusters were kept only if they contained at least four unique TCR clonotypes found in at least three individuals. The public reads were run again by TCRdb, first through fastp at Q25 and then through MiXCR, and only productive beta chains were kept. A single entry per CDR3 protein holds the most common genes and DNA from its merged rows. The V and J calls and clone size come from TCRdb's table, not from the authors' own analysis. A total of over 5,500 distinct CDR3 sequences appear in this sample, roughly a quarter of them only once. The top ten constitute approximately 40% of the sample.

TRB repertoires were amplified from about 250-500 ng of genomic DNA extracted from blood. The TCR comes from a human donor with active COVID-19. The donor label of this sample is uncertain. The sample comprised blood.

The sequence in DNA is TGTGCCAGCTCACGGCGAGGGAATGAGCAGTTCTTC. Translated, this is CASSRRGNEQFF. Recombination connected TRBV18 to TRBJ2-1; a tentative D match to TRBD2 spans 5 bases. Reading from cysteine to phenylalanine, the CDR3 counts 12 amino acids. Only CDR3 DNA is held: 36 bases, read in frame from base 1. Taken from the germline V gene, the CDR1 and CDR2 loops are KGHSH and LQKENI. V loses 4 bases, J loses 7 bases, and the germline ends lie 8 bases apart.